This T cell receptor beta chain was identified in a study of cytomegalovirus exposure and HLA in healthy donors. The study, taken as a whole, reports: It was reported in a later analysis that an Asian-associated ancestry cluster showed fewer N-insertions than the 666-donor mean. Among TCR beta chains of equal frequency, HLA-associated ones were more clonally expanded in a later analysis. Under in vitro conditions, three CMV-associated chains were confirmed as specific for CMV antigens. Reports credit the classifier with highly specific, highly sensitive diagnosis of cytomegalovirus status.

With 60 Vbeta and 13 Jbeta primers, the PCR was carried out. TCRdb's copy holds only in-frame clones and misses some; the assay was immunoSEQ multiplex PCR. This table has 150,000 to 170,000 clones, 70% to 80% appearing once. Unmatched junction bases numbered 17, after V lost 9 bases and J lost 4 bases. Germline CDR1 is MDHEN and CDR2 is SYDVKM. The CDR3 consists of 16 residues. Remarks on this clone: The antigen remains unidentified.

The sequenced material came from PBMCs. The clonotype was recovered from a woman in her thirties or forties in good health and CMV-seronegative. The rearrangement joins TRBV28 to TRBJ1-2; TRBD1 agrees at 7 bases. The CDR3 nucleotides read TGTGCCAGGATTACAGGGGATGGGGTTAGGAGCTATGGCTACACCTTC. This codes for CARITGDGVRSYGYTF.